These 32 T cell receptor beta chains share one sample of origin, sequenced in a study of radiotherapy plus CTLA-4 blockade in lung cancer. Sequencing used immunoSEQ multiplex PCR; TCRdb keeps in-frame clones, though not all of them. This sample has 25,000 to 35,000 clones, with around 80% found just once. The sequences come from peripheral blood, collected from a patient treated with radiotherapy plus ipilimumab. These TCRs come from a human donor with non-small cell lung cancer who had stable disease on radiotherapy plus ipilimumab.

The J gene is TRBJ1-5, the V gene TRBV18, with a weak D call TRBD1 (6 bases). V was trimmed by 11 bases and J by 2 bases, leaving 13 bases between them. The CDR3 is 13 amino acids. From germline, CDR1 is KGHSH and CDR2 LQKENI. The DNA of the CDR3 is TGTGCCTCCTACAGGGAGGGCAATCAGCCCCAGCATTTT. It encodes CASYREGNQPQHF.

The V call is TRBV7-2, the J call TRBJ2-6; D gene ambiguous. The ends were cut back, 2 bases at V and 0 bases at J, with 5 bases in the middle. The V gene's germline CDR1 is SGHTA and CDR2 FQGNSA. The CDR3 sequence is 15 residues long. As DNA, the CDR3 is TGTGCCAGCAGCTTATGGGGCTCTGGGGCCAACGTCCTGACTTTC. The encoded protein is CASSLWGSGANVLTF.

This clone was counted between two and nine times. This rearrangement joins TRBV19 to TRBJ1-1, with TRBD1 as a possible D gene (5 bases). Trimming left V 7 bases short and J 6 bases short, with 12 bases between. CDR1 and CDR2 (germline): LNHDA, SQIVND (reference sequence). The CDR3 has 12 amino acids. The CDR3 DNA follows: TGTGCCAGTAAGGACATTTCGCCTGAAGCTTTCTTT. This sequence encodes CASKDISPEAFF.

This chain connects TRBV5-4 to TRBJ2-2; unclear D gene. Germline values: CDR1 SGHNT, CDR2 YYREEE (reference sequence). Trimming took off 0 bases at V and 6 bases at J, with 9 bases between the two ends. The CDR3 runs to 14 residues. CDR3 in DNA: TGTGCCAGCAGCTTGGACCTAAGGTCCGGGGAGCTGTTTTTT. Amino acid sequence: CASSLDLRSGELFF.

CDR3 nucleotide sequence: TGTGCCAGCAGTGCCTGGGGGACAGGGAATCCCTACACCTTC. This translates into CASSAWGTGNPYTF. The rearrangement links TRBV6-4 to TRBJ1-2, with 9 positions matching TRBD1. J lost 10 bases, V lost 4 bases, and 10 bases had no gene match. The CDR3 is 14 amino acids. Germline values: CDR1 MRHNA, CDR2 SNTAGT.

This chain links TRBV7-2 with TRBJ2-1, with a weak D call TRBD2 (5 bases). The CDR3 has 13 amino acids. Trimming shortened V by 1 base and J by 11 bases, and 12 bases separated the two germline ends. From germline, CDR1 is SGHTA and CDR2 FQGNSA. The CDR3 loop reads CASSLDFAGKQFF. The CDR3 nucleotides are TGTGCCAGCAGCTTAGATTTCGCGGGTAAGCAGTTCTTC.

This clone has a single count. This chain uses TRBV27 with TRBJ2-7; D is ambiguous. The V gene lost 0 bases and the J gene lost 1 base, with 7 bases spanning the gap. CDR3 length: 14 amino acids. Germline-derived CDR1 and CDR2 are MNHEY and SMNVEV (reference sequence). CDR3 sequence: CASSLSSRSYEQYV. The CDR3 DNA is TGTGCCAGCAGTTTATCGTCCAGGTCCTACGAGCAGTACGTC.

This chain uses TRBV27 with TRBJ1-2, with 9 bases identical to TRBD1. Germline-derived CDR1 and CDR2 are MNHEY and SMNVEV (reference sequence). V was clipped by 0 bases and J by 8 bases; unmatched bases: 7. The CDR3 spans 15 residues. CDR3 loop: CASSLSGTGTEGYTF. The CDR3 DNA sequence: TGTGCCAGCAGTTTATCCGGGACAGGGACCGAGGGCTACACCTTC.

This clone was observed a few times. Other DNA sequences of this sample code for an identical CDR3. This chain uses TRBV6-5 with TRBJ1-1; D is unclear. The V gene lost 5 bases and the J gene lost 6 bases, with 10 bases spanning the gap. In germline, CDR1 is MNHEY, CDR2 SVGAGI. The CDR3 loop spans 12 amino acids. The DNA for the CDR3 is TGTGCCAGCAGTCCCCGGGGATCTGAAGCTTTCTTT. It encodes CASSPRGSEAFF.

The chain has TRBV7-9 and TRBJ1-2, with a possible D match to TRBD1 (6 bases). Trimming stripped 1 base from V and 7 bases from J, with 10 bases between. The CDR3 is made up of 13 amino acids. CDR1 and CDR2 (germline): SEHNR, FQNEAQ (reference sequence). The CDR3 sequence is CASSLVQGFGYTF. The CDR3 DNA reads as TGTGCCAGCAGCTTAGTTCAGGGGTTTGGCTACACCTTC.

The genes are TRBV29-1 and TRBJ2-6; the D gene is possibly TRBD2 (6 bases). There are 13 residues in the CDR3. Trimming removed 7 bases at V and 2 bases at J, with 9 bases between. CDR1 and CDR2 (germline): SQVTM, ANQGSEA. The CDR3 region is CSAGTPGANVLTF. The CDR3 DNA reads as TGCAGCGCCGGGACTCCTGGGGCCAACGTCCTGACTTTC.

This chain joins TRBV11-2 and TRBJ1-6, with 8 bases fitting TRBD1. The CDR3 length is 15 residues. Germline assignment: CDR1 SGHAT and CDR2 FQNNGV. V lost 3 bases, J lost 7 bases, and 5 bases stayed unmatched. Written as DNA, the CDR3 is TGTGCCAGCAGCTTCGGACAGGGACGGAATTCACCCCTCCACTTT. Its protein product is CASSFGQGRNSPLHF. The complete variable domain, with remaining parts taken from reference TRBV11-2 and TRBJ1-6, reads EAGVAQSPRYKIIEKRQSVAFWCNPISGHATLYWYQQILGQGPKLLIQFQNNGVVDDSQLPKDRFSAERLKGVDSTLKIQPAKLEDSAVYLCASSFGQGRNSPLHFGNGTRLTVT.

The rearrangement joins TRBV9 to TRBJ1-5, with 7 nucleotides matching TRBD1. The CDR3 is 14 residues long. The germline CDR1 and CDR2 sequences are SGDLS and YYNGEE. The J segment lost 2 bases and the V segment lost 3 bases, leaving 2 bases of the junction unmatched. The CDR3 reads CASSGTGGNQPQHF. The DNA for the CDR3 is TGTGCCAGCAGCGGAACAGGGGGCAATCAGCCCCAGCATTTT. The full variable domain, rest sourced from reference TRBV9 and TRBJ1-5, is DSGVTQTPKHLITATGQRVTLRCSPRSGDLSVYWYQQSLDQGLQFLIQYYNGEERAKGNILERFSAQQFPDLHSELNLSSLELGDSALYFCASSGTGGNQPQHFGDGTRLSIL.

The rearrangement uses TRBV7-3 and TRBJ2-6, with D hard to call. CDR3 length: 13 residues. Deletions cut 5 bases from V and 0 bases from J, with 2 bases between. CDR1 and CDR2 from the germline V gene are SGHTA and FQGTGA. This CDR3 is CASSGSGANVLTF. The CDR3 DNA reads TGTGCCAGCAGCGGCTCTGGGGCCAACGTCCTGACTTTC.

The chain couples TRBV7-6 to TRBJ1-3, with unresolved D. V dropped 5 bases and J dropped 2 bases, with 13 bases sitting between them. Germline-derived CDR1 and CDR2 are SGHVS and FNYEAQ. This CDR3 is built from 15 residues. The CDR3 sequence: CASSRERLAGNTIYF. The CDR3, as DNA: TGTGCCAGCAGCCGGGAAAGATTAGCTGGAAACACCATATATTTT.

CDR3 nucleotide sequence: TGTGCCAGCAGCGAACAGGGGGTAAGGAATTCACCCCTCCACTTT. This gives the protein CASSEQGVRNSPLHF. The V call is TRBV11-2, the J call TRBJ1-6, with 8 nucleotides matching TRBD1. V gave up 5 bases and J gave up 7 bases; unmatched junction bases: 7. CDR1 and CDR2 from the germline V gene are SGHAT and FQNNGV. This CDR3 is 15 amino acids long.

The CDR3 sequence: CASSPWGGAQETQYF. The CDR3 bases are TGCGCCAGCAGCCCCTGGGGGGGGGCCCAAGAGACCCAGTACTTC. The chain has TRBV5-1 and TRBJ2-5; perhaps TRBD2 as D (7 bases). With 4 bases removed from V and 1 base from J, the gap between germline ends came to 14 bases. From germline, CDR1 is SGHRS and CDR2 YFSETQ. This CDR3 spans 15 amino acids. Drawing the rest from reference TRBV5-1 and TRBJ2-5, the complete variable domain is KAGVTQTPRYLIKTRGQQVTLSCSPISGHRSVSWYQQTPGQGLQFLFEYFSETQRNKGNFPGRFSGRQFSNSRSEMNVSTLELGDSALYLCASSPWGGAQETQYFGPGTRLLVL.

This clone was recorded once. This rearrangement joins TRBV6-5 to TRBJ1-5, with D possibly TRBD1 on 5 matching bases. The CDR3 has 11 amino acids. Germline V gene lookup returns CDR1 MNHEY and CDR2 SVGAGI. Trimming stripped 10 bases from V and 3 bases from J, with 7 bases between. CDR3 nucleotide sequence: TGTGCCACAGGGACCAATCAGCCCCAGCATTTT. It is translated as CATGTNQPQHF.

By its share, this clone is medium-sized. The rearrangement joins TRBV4-3 to TRBJ1-3; no firm D call. This CDR3 spans 15 amino acids. Germline V lookup: CDR1 LGHNA, CDR2 YSLEER. Trimming pared 1 base from V and 0 bases from J, leaving 7 bases between. The CDR3 loop is CASSQAIASGNTIYF. The CDR3 DNA reads TGCGCCAGCAGCCAAGCTATAGCCTCTGGAAACACCATATATTTT.

This chain uses TRBV4-3 with TRBJ2-7; the match to TRBD1 covers 9 bases. Germline V CDR1 and CDR2: LGHNA, YSLEER. The CDR3 runs to 17 residues. Germline trimming cut 0 bases from V and 1 base from J; bases unmatched to any gene: 7. DNA for the CDR3: TGCGCCAGCAGCCAAGATATAGGACAGGGGTTTTCCTACGAGCAGTACTTC. Protein sequence: CASSQDIGQGFSYEQYF.

The chain employs TRBV6-6 and TRBJ1-1; tentatively, D is TRBD1 (6 bases). The CDR3 length is 14 residues. Looked up from germline, CDR1 is MNHNY and CDR2 is SVGAGI (reference sequence). Trimming shortened V by 8 bases and J by 5 bases, and 18 bases separated the two germline ends. In DNA, the CDR3 is TGTGCCAGCGGTCTGGGGGGCCTGAGTACTGAAGCTTTCTTT. This gives the protein CASGLGGLSTEAFF.

The chain recombines TRBV27 with TRBJ2-1; 8 nucleotides match TRBD2. The CDR3 spans 17 residues. Per the germline V gene, CDR1 is MNHEY and CDR2 is SMNVEV (reference sequence). J gave up 4 bases and V 5 bases, and 13 bases lay outside the gene matches. This CDR3 reads CASSLYSGITPYNEQFF. The CDR3 DNA follows: TGTGCCAGCAGTCTGTATAGCGGGATTACTCCGTACAATGAGCAGTTCTTC.

The chain has TRBV5-4 and TRBJ1-2; D unclear. Germline-derived CDR1 and CDR2 are SGHNT and YYREEE (reference sequence). The CDR3 runs to 15 residues. V was trimmed by 4 bases and J by 8 bases, leaving 21 bases between them. CDR3: CASSKRSHGKIGYTF. Here the CDR3 DNA reads TGTGCCAGCAGCAAGAGGTCGCATGGGAAGATCGGCTACACCTTC. Full variable domain (missing parts from reference TRBV5-4 and TRBJ1-2): ETGVTQSPTHLIKTRGQQVTLRCSSQSGHNTVSWYQQALGQGPQFIFQYYREEENGRGNFPPRFSGLQFPNYSSELNVNALELDDSALYLCASSKRSHGKIGYTFGSGTRLTVV.

The chain employs TRBV9 and TRBJ2-3; no clear D. The CDR3 is 16 amino acids. Germline lookup yields CDR1 SGDLS and CDR2 YYNGEE. The V and J ends lost 0 bases and 2 bases respectively, with 13 bases between them. In nucleotides, the CDR3 is TGTGCCAGCAGCGTAGCTTGGGGAAGGGTCACAGATACGCAGTATTTT. Residues: CASSVAWGRVTDTQYF.

The rearrangement links TRBV5-1 to TRBJ2-1; D gene unclear. The V end was cut by 0 bases, the J end by 3 bases, with 10 bases between. The length of the CDR3 is 15 residues. CDR1 is SGHRS and CDR2 is YFSETQ in the germline V gene. CDR3 nucleotide sequence: TGCGCCAGCAGCTTGGCAGGAACGAACTACAATGAGCAGTTCTTC. Protein product: CASSLAGTNYNEQFF.

The chain employs TRBV7-9 and TRBJ2-7; D is unclear. CDR3 length equals 14 residues. Germline lookup yields CDR1 SEHNR and CDR2 FQNEAQ (reference sequence). V gave up 1 base and J gave up 2 bases, with 9 bases separating them. For the CDR3, the DNA is TGTGCCAGCAGCTTAGACCTGATCACCTACGAGCAGTACTTC. This encodes CASSLDLITYEQYF.

The chain couples TRBV6-6 to TRBJ1-5; D gene uncertain. This CDR3 region has 12 residues. Germline V gene sequence: CDR1 MNHNY, CDR2 SVGAGI (reference sequence). V dropped 7 bases and J dropped 5 bases, with 9 bases sitting between them. The CDR3: CASTKGYQPQHF. The CDR3 DNA reads as TGTGCCAGCACCAAGGGCTATCAGCCCCAGCATTTT.

The chain is built from TRBV19 and TRBJ2-2; D ambiguous. CDR1 is LNHDA, CDR2 SQIVND, per germline (reference sequence). CDR3 length equals 16 residues. V lost 7 bases and J 0 bases, leaving 15 bases between the germline ends. The CDR3 coding sequence is TGTGCCAGTACCCCGGCTGGCCGTCCGAACACCGGGGAGCTGTTTTTT. It specifies CASTPAGRPNTGELFF.

V is TRBV9 and J is TRBJ2-1; 8 nucleotides line up with TRBD2. The CDR3 spans 16 residues. Germline CDR1 is SGDLS and CDR2 is YYNGEE. The V gene end was trimmed by 4 bases and the J gene end by 0 bases; junction bases not matched to a gene: 6. The DNA for the CDR3 is TGTGCCAGCAGCCACCGGGGGGGGAGCTCCTACAATGAGCAGTTCTTC. Protein: CASSHRGGSSYNEQFF.

The V gene is TRBV7-3, the J gene TRBJ1-6, with D unresolved. The V gene's germline CDR1 is SGHTA and CDR2 FQGTGA. Between the trimmed V and J ends, which lost 2 bases and 9 bases, there was a span of 8 bases. The CDR3 has 13 residues. The CDR3 reads CASSLFESSPLHF. The CDR3, as DNA: TGTGCCAGCAGCTTATTCGAGAGTTCACCCCTCCACTTT. Drawing the rest from reference TRBV7-3 and TRBJ1-6, the complete variable domain is GAGVSQTPSNKVTEKGKYVELRCDPISGHTALYWYRQSLGQGPEFLIYFQGTGAADDSGLPNDRFFAVRPEGSVSTLKIQRTERGDSAVYLCASSLFESSPLHFGNGTRLTVT.

The rearrangement links TRBV5-1 to TRBJ1-1; maybe TRBD1 (6 bases). Germline V gene lookup returns CDR1 SGHRS and CDR2 YFSETQ. CDR3 length equals 13 residues. V lost 1 base to trimming and J lost 5 bases, with 9 bases between them. CDR3 sequence reads: CASSLQGMTEAFF. For the CDR3, the DNA is TGCGCCAGCAGCTTGCAGGGGATGACTGAAGCTTTCTTT.

In its sample, this clone is medium-sized (0.01 to 0.1%). The chain links TRBV7-8 to TRBJ1-5; D possibly corresponds to TRBD1 (5 bases). V lost 5 bases to trimming and J lost 0 bases, with 14 bases between them. The CDR3 is 16 residues long. Germline V gene lookup returns CDR1 SGHVS and CDR2 FQNEAQ. The CDR3 DNA is TGTGCCAGCAGCGGGTCGGGACCCAATAGCAATCAGCCCCAGCATTTT. The encoded protein is CASSGSGPNSNQPQHF.